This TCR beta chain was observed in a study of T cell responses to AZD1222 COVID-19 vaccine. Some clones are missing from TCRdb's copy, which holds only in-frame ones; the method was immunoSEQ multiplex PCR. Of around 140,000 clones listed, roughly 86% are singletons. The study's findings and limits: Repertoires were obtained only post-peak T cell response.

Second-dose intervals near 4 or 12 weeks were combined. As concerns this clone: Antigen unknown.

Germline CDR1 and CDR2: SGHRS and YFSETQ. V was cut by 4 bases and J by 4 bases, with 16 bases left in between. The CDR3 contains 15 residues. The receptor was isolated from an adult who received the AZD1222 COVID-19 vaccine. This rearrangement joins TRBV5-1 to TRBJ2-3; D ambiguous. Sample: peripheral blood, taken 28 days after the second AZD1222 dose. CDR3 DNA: TGCGCCAGCAGCCCCGGCCAAGCTTGGGCAGATACGCAGTATTTT. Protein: CASSPGQAWADTQYF.